The 20 T cell receptor beta chains below come from one sample, sequenced in a study of CXCR3-negative and CXCR3-positive naive CD8 T cells. Points from the study as a whole: Against CXCR3-negative naive cells, CXCR3-positive naive cells showed more hydrophobic TRB CDR3s.

All TRB cDNA libraries came from 5' RACE performed with UMI labels. TCRdb reprocessed the 5' RACE reads; each CDR3 protein has one entry and no DNA is given. This sample contains tens of thousands of distinct CDR3 sequences. Antigens of these TCRs are unknown. The sequenced material came from naive CXCR3+ CD8+ T cells from blood. Noted subset: CD45RO-CCR7+CD27+CD95- naive CD8+ T cells expressing CXCR3 (TNR3+). These TCRs come from a human donor in good health. Some clones in this sample may be carry-over from other donors' samples.

The rearrangement uses TRBV6-6 and TRBJ2-7; TCRdb calls TRBD1, which cannot be checked without DNA. The CDR3 has 16 amino acids. Germline values: CDR1 MNHNY, CDR2 SVGAGI (reference sequence). This CDR3 is CASSYSVGQGDNEQYF.

The V gene is TRBV2, the J gene TRBJ2-1; TCRdb outputs TRBD1, but without DNA this stays unchecked. In germline, CDR1 is SNHLY, CDR2 FYNNEI. This CDR3 has 13 residues. The CDR3: CATGTGRGNEQFF.

V usage is TRBV7-2 and J usage is TRBJ1-2. CDR1 and CDR2 (germline): SGHTA, FQGNSA. CDR3 length: 13 residues. CDR3 loop: CASSAGTIGGYTF.

This chain joins TRBV5-1 and TRBJ2-3; the D call from TCRdb, TRBD2, cannot be confirmed without DNA. This CDR3 contains 16 residues. Germline CDR1 reads SGHRS; CDR2 reads YFSETQ. The CDR3 spells CASSKGLAEITDTQYF. Based on the CDR3 plus reference TRBV5-1 and TRBJ2-3, the full variable domain is KAGVTQTPRYLIKTRGQQVTLSCSPISGHRSVSWYQQTPGQGLQFLFEYFSETQRNKGNFPGRFSGRQFSNSRSEMNVSTLELGDSALYLCASSKGLAEITDTQYFGPGTRLTVL.

The V and J genes are TRBV25-1 and TRBJ1-5. Germline loops: CDR1 MGHDK, CDR2 SYGVNS. The CDR3 extends over 13 amino acids. The chain's CDR3 is CASGWGSNQPQHF.

The chain couples TRBV7-9 to TRBJ2-1; TCRdb names TRBD2, which stays unverified in the absence of DNA. This CDR3 region has 13 residues. Germline V CDR1 and CDR2: SEHNR, FQNEAQ (reference sequence). This chain's CDR3 is CAKGGTSSNEQFF.

The V call is TRBV11-1, the J call TRBJ2-7; TCRdb's D call, TRBD1, is unchecked because there is no DNA. The CDR3 spans 13 residues. The germline V gene has CDR1 SGHAT and CDR2 FQDESV (reference sequence). The CDR3 reads CASSFTGSYEQYF.

The chain uses TRBV7-2 and TRBJ2-7. Germline V gene data show CDR1 as SGHTA and CDR2 as FQGNSA. The CDR3 contains 15 residues. The CDR3 reads CASSLPTQSSYEQYF.

J is TRBJ2-1 and V is TRBV5-1; the TCRdb call, TRBD2, lacks DNA for checking. The CDR3 spans 15 residues. Germline V gene lookup returns CDR1 SGHRS and CDR2 YFSETQ. CDR3 in amino acids: CASSFSGGAYNEQFF.

The chain uses TRBV29-1 and TRBJ2-3. Germline loops: CDR1 SQVTM, CDR2 ANQGSEA. CDR3 length equals 11 residues. CDR3 protein: CSVPEWGTQYF.

The V call is TRBV12-3 or TRBV12-4, the J call TRBJ2-7; TCRdb indicates TRBD2, and absent DNA this call remains unverified. This CDR3 comprises 12 residues. The CDR3 loop reads CASSPSASEQYF.

This chain uses TRBV25-1 with TRBJ2-2. Germline CDR1 is MGHDK and CDR2 is SYGVNS. The CDR3 covers 14 residues. CDR3 region: CASSWELNTGELFF. The variable domain in full, completed from reference TRBV25-1 and TRBJ2-2, reads EADIYQTPRYLVIGTGKKITLECSQTMGHDKMYWYQQDPGMELHLIHYSYGVNSTEKGDLSSESTVSRIRTEHFPLTLESARPSHTSQYLCASSWELNTGELFFGEGSRLTVL.

J is TRBJ1-2 and V is TRBV29-1. Germline CDR1 reads SQVTM; CDR2 reads ANQGSEA. The CDR3 runs to 11 residues. Here the CDR3 reads CSVVKGYGYTF.

J is TRBJ2-1 and V is TRBV20-1; TCRdb's assignment of TRBD2 cannot be checked, as there is no DNA. The CDR3 totals 13 residues. Germline CDR1 and CDR2: DFQATT and SNEGSKA (reference sequence). The CDR3 protein is CSATLAEYNEQFF.

The V gene is TRBV12-3 or TRBV12-4, the J gene TRBJ1-5. The CDR3 spans 14 residues. CDR3 loop: CASSPRSHTSPQHF.

V usage is TRBV7-2 and J usage is TRBJ2-5; the D call from TCRdb, TRBD1, cannot be confirmed without DNA. The germline V gene encodes CDR1 SGHTA and CDR2 FQGNSA. The CDR3 runs to 16 residues. CDR3 region: CASSLVGGGPGETQYF.

The chain employs TRBV5-1 and TRBJ2-2; TCRdb proposes TRBD1, but this gene call is untestable without DNA. The CDR3 loop spans 15 amino acids. The V gene's germline CDR1 is SGHRS and CDR2 YFSETQ. The CDR3 sequence is CASRAGTENTGELFF.

The gene calls are TRBV5-1 and TRBJ2-7; the TCRdb D gene call, TRBD2, has no DNA to confirm it. This CDR3 contains 15 residues. The germline V gene has CDR1 SGHRS and CDR2 YFSETQ. The CDR3 here is CASSLGSGGPYEQYF.

V and J are TRBV7-8 and TRBJ1-2; TCRdb reports TRBD1, a call that lacks DNA to check it against. Germline lookup yields CDR1 SGHVS and CDR2 FQNEAQ. CDR3 size: 17 residues. The CDR3 loop reads CASSLAVYVDRAYGYTF.

The genes are TRBV27 and TRBJ2-1; TCRdb's assignment of TRBD1 cannot be checked, as there is no DNA. Germline loops: CDR1 MNHEY, CDR2 SMNVEV (reference sequence). This CDR3 has 12 residues. Here the CDR3 reads CASSFGGNEQFF.